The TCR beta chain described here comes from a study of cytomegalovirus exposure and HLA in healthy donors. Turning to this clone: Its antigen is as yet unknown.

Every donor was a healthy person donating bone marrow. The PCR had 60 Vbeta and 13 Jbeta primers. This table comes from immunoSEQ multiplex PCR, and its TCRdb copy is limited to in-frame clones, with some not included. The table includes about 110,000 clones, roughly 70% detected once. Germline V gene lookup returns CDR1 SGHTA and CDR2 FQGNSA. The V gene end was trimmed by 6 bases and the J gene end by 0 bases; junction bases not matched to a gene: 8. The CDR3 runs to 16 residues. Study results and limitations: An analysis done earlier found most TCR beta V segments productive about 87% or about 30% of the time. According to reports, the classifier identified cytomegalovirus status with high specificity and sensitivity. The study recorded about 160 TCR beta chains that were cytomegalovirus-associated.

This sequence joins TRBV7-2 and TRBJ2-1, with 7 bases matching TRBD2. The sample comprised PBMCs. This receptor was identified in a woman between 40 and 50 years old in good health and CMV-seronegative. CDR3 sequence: CASSTTGRSSYNEQFF. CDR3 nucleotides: TGTGCCAGCAGTACGACCGGGAGGAGCTCCTACAATGAGCAGTTCTTC.